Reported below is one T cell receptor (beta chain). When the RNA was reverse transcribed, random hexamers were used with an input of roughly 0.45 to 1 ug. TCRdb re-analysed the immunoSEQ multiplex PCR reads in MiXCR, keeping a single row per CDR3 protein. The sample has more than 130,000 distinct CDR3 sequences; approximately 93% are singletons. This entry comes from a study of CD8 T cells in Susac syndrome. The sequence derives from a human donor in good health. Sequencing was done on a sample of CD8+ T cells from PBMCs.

The CDR3 DNA reads as TGTGCCAGCAGCGTAGGAGGAGGGGGGATGGATGAGCAGTTCTTC. This encodes CASSVGGGGMDEQFF. The chain links TRBV9 to TRBJ2-1; D is possibly TRBD1 or TRBD2 (6 bases each). The length of the CDR3 is 15 residues. Trimming removed 0 bases from V and 8 bases from J, with 15 bases in between. Germline CDR1 reads SGDLS; CDR2 reads YYNGEE.